This T cell receptor (beta chain) was observed in a study of radiotherapy plus CTLA-4 blockade in lung cancer. The overall study: An objective response was seen in approximately 17% of patients, and disease control in less than 35%.

Sequenced by immunoSEQ multiplex PCR; TCRdb stores in-frame clones only, minus some. The table shows some 90,000 clones, with around four fifths occurring only once. This CDR3 is built from 14 residues. The V gene lost 4 bases and the J gene lost 0 bases, with 9 bases spanning the gap. The germline V gene has CDR1 SGHTA and CDR2 FQGNSA. The sample consisted of peripheral blood, taken from a patient treated with radiotherapy plus ipilimumab. The receptor comes from a human donor with non-small cell lung cancer who had stable disease on radiotherapy plus ipilimumab. The gene calls are TRBV7-2 and TRBJ2-5, with a tentative D call TRBD1 (6 bases). The CDR3 loop reads CASSYTGYQETQYF. CDR3 nucleotide sequence: TGTGCCAGCAGCTACACAGGGTACCAAGAGACCCAGTACTTC. Full variable domain (remainder filled in from reference TRBV7-2 and TRBJ2-5): GAGVSQSPSNKVTEKGKDVELRCDPISGHTALYWYRQSLGQGLEFLIYFQGNSAPDKSGLPSDRFSAERTGGSVSTLTIQRTQQEDSAVYLCASSYTGYQETQYFGPGTRLLVL.